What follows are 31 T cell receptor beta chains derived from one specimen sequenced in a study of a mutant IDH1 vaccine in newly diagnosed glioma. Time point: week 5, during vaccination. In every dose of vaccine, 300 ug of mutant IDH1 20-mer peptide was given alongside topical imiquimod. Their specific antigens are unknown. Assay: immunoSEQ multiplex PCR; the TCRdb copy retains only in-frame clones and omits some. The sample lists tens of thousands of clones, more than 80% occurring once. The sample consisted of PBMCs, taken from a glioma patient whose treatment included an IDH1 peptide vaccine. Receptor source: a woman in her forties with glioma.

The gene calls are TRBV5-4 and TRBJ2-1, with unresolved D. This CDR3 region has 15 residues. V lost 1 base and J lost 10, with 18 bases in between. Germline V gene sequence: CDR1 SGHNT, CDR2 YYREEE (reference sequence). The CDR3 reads CASSLSGPDREEQFF. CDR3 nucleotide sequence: TGTGCCAGCAGCTTGTCAGGACCCGACCGCGAAGAGCAGTTCTTC.

In DNA, the CDR3 is TGTGCCAGCAACACTCGTTCGGCCCGCTACACCTTC. Amino acids: CASNTRSARYTF. The chain couples TRBV19 to TRBJ1-2, with D uncertain. The CDR3 consists of 12 residues. Germline V lookup: CDR1 LNHDA, CDR2 SQIVND (reference sequence). Trimming stripped 9 bases from V and 9 bases from J, with 17 bases between.

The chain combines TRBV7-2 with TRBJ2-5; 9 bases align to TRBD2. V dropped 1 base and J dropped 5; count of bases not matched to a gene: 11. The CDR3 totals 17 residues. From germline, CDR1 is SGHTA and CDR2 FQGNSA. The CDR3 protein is CASSLGILAGMGETQYF. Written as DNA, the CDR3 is TGTGCCAGCAGCTTAGGGATACTAGCGGGTATGGGGGAGACCCAGTACTTC.

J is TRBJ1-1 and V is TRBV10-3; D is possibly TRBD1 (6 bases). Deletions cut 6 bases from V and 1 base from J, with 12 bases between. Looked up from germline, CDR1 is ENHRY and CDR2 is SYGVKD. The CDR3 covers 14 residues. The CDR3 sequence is CAIRGLTGNTEAFF. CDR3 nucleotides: TGTGCCATCAGGGGTCTGACAGGGAACACTGAAGCTTTCTTT.

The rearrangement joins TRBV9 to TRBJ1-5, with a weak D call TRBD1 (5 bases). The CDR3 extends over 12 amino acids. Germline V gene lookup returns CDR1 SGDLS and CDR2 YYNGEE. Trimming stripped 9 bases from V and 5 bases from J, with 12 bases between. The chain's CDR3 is CANATTDQPQHF. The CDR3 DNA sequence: TGTGCCAACGCGACGACAGATCAGCCCCAGCATTTT.

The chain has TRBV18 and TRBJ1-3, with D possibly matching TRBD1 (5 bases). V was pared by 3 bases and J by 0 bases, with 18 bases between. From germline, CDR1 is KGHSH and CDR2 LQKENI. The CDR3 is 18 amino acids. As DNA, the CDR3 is TGTGCCAGCTCACCCCTCGCGAGGGCAGGGACCTCTGGAAACACCATATATTTT. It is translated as CASSPLARAGTSGNTIYF.

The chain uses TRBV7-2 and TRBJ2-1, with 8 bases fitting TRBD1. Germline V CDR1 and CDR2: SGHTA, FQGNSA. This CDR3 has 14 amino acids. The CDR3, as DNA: TGTGCTAGTAGGCCAGGGGGCTTTTACAATGAGCAGTTCTTC. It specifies CASRPGGFYNEQFF.

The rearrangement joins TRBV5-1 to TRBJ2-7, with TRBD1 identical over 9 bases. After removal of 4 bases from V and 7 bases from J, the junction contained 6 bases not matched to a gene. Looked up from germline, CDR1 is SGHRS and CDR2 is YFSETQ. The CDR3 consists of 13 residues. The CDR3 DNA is TGCGCCAGCAGCCGTGGGGACAGGGAGGAGCAGTACTTC. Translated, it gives CASSRGDREEQYF.

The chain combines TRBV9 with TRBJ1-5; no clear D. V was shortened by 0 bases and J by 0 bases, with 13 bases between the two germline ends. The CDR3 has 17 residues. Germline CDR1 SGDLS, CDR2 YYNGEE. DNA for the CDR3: TGTGCCAGCAGCGTAGGGCTGGCCTACGATAGCAATCAGCCCCAGCATTTT. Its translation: CASSVGLAYDSNQPQHF.

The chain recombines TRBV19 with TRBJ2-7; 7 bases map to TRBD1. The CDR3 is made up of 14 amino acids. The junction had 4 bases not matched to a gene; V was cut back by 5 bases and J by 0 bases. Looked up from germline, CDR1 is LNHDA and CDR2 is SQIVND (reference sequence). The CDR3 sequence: CASSPPGGSYEQYF. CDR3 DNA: TGTGCCAGTAGTCCCCCAGGGGGCTCCTACGAGCAGTACTTC.

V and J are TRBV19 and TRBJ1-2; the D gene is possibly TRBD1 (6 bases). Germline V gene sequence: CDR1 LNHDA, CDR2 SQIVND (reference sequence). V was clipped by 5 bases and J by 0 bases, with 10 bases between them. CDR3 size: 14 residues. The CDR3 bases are TGTGCCAGTAGTTCCAGGACAGCTAACTATGGCTACACCTTC. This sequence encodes CASSSRTANYGYTF.

CDR3 nucleotides: TGTGCCATCAGTGCAGGACGGTCCGCCTACGAGCAGTACTTC. Its translation: CAISAGRSAYEQYF. This chain joins TRBV10-3 and TRBJ2-7; D is undetermined. V was pared by 4 bases and J by 2 bases, with 12 bases between. The CDR3 is made up of 14 amino acids. Germline V gene sequence: CDR1 ENHRY, CDR2 SYGVKD.

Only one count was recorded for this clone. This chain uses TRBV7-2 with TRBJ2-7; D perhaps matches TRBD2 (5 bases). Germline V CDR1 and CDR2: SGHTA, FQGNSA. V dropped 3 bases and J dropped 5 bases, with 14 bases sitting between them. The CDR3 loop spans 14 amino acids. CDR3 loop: CASSLRTAGDEQYF. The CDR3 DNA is TGTGCCAGCAGCTTGAGGACTGCCGGCGACGAGCAGTACTTC.

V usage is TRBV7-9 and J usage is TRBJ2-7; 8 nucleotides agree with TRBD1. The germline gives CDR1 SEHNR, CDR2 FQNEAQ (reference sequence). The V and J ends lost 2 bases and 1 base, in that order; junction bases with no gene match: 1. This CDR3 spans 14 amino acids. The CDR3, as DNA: TGTGCCAGCAGCTTAAGGACAGGGTCCTACGAGCAGTACTTC. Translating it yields CASSLRTGSYEQYF.

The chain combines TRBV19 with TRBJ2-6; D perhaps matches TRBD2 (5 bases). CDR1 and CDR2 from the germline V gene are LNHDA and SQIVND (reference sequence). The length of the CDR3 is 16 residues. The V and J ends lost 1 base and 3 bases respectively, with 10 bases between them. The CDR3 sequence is CASSIGGLHGANVLTF. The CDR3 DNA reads TGTGCCAGTAGTATAGGAGGGCTTCATGGGGCCAACGTCCTGACTTTC.

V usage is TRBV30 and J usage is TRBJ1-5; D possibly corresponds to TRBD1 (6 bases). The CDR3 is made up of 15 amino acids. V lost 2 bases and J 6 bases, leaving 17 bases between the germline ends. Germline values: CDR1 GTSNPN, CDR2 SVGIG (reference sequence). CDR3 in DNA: TGTGCCTGGAGTTTAGGGACAACGGTAGGTCAGCCCCAGCATTTT. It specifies CAWSLGTTVGQPQHF.

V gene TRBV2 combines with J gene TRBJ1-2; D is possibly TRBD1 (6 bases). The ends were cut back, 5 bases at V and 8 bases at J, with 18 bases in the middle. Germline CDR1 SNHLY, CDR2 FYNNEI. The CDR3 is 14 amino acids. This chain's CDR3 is CASSFSDSFGGYTF. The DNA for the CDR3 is TGTGCCAGCAGTTTTTCGGACAGCTTCGGAGGCTACACCTTC.

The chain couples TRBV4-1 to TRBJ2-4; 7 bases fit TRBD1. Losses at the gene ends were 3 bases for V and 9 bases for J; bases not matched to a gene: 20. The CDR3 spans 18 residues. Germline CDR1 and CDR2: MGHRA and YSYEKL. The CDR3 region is CASSHPAGTAIHQAIQYF. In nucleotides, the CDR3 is TGCGCCAGCAGCCACCCGGCTGGGACAGCGATTCACCAGGCCATTCAGTACTTC.

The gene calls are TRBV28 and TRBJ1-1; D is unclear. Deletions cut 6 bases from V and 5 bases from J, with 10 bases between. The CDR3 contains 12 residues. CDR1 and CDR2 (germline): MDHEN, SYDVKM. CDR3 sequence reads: CASSSSGTEAFF. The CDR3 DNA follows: TGTGCCAGCAGCTCCTCGGGAACTGAAGCTTTCTTT.

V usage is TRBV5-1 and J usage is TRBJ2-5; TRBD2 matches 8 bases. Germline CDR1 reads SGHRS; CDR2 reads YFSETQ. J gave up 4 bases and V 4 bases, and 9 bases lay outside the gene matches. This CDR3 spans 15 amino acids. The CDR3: CASSPGSGSPETQYF. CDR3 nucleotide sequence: TGCGCCAGCAGCCCCGGGAGCGGGAGCCCAGAGACCCAGTACTTC.

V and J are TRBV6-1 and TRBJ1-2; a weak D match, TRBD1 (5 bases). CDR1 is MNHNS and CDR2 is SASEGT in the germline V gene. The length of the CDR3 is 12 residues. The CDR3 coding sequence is TGTGCTGAGGGTGGGGGATACTATGGCTACACCTTC. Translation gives CAEGGGYYGYTF.

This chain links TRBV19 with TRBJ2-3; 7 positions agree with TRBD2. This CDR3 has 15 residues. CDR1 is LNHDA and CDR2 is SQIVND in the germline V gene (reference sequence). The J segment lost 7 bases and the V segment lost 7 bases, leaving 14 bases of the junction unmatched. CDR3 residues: CASTAFGGGGNTQYF. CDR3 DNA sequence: TGTGCCAGTACCGCCTTTGGGGGGGGAGGGAATACGCAGTATTTT.

CDR3 region: CSVGQSGGNTIYF. DNA for the CDR3: TGCAGCGTTGGACAGTCGGGGGGAAACACCATATATTTT. This chain connects TRBV29-1 to TRBJ1-3, with a possible D match to TRBD1 (5 bases). V lost 4 bases and J 4 bases, leaving 11 bases between the germline ends. The CDR3 is 13 residues long. Germline V lookup: CDR1 SQVTM, CDR2 ANQGSEA.

Here the CDR3 DNA reads TGCGCCAGCAGCGCGACCCCCCTGGGAGGGGGCGCGTTCTTC. This codes for CASSATPLGGGAFF. The rearrangement links TRBV4-1 to TRBJ2-1; D may correspond to TRBD1 or TRBD2 (7 bases each). Deletions cut 5 bases from V and 15 bases from J, with 23 bases between. Germline assignment: CDR1 MGHRA and CDR2 YSYEKL. CDR3 length: 14 amino acids.

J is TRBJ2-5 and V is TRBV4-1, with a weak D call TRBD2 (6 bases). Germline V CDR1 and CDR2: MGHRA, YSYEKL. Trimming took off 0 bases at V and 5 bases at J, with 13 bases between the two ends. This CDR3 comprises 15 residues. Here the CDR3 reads CASSQDLGSGETQYF. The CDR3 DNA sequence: TGCGCCAGCAGCCAAGATTTGGGGAGCGGGGAGACCCAGTACTTC.

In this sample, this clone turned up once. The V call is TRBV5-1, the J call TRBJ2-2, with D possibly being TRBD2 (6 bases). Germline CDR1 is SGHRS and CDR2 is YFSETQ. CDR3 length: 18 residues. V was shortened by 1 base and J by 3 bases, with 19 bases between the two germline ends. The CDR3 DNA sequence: TGCGCCAGCAGCTTGCACCCCGGGACGGAGGGGTACACCGGGGAGCTGTTTTTT. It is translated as CASSLHPGTEGYTGELFF. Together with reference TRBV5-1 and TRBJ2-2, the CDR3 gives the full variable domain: KAGVTQTPRYLIKTRGQQVTLSCSPISGHRSVSWYQQTPGQGLQFLFEYFSETQRNKGNFPGRFSGRQFSNSRSEMNVSTLELGDSALYLCASSLHPGTEGYTGELFFGEGSRLTVL.

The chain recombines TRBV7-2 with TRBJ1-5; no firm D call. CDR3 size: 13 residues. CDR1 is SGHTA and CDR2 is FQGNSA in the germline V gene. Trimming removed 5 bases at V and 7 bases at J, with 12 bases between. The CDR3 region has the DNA TGTGCCAGCAGCCCCCAACAGCGCCAGCCCCAGCATTTT. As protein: CASSPQQRQPQHF. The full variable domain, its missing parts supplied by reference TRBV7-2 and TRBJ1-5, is GAGVSQSPSNKVTEKGKDVELRCDPISGHTALYWYRQSLGQGLEFLIYFQGNSAPDKSGLPSDRFSAERTGGSVSTLTIQRTQQEDSAVYLCASSPQQRQPQHFGDGTRLSIL.

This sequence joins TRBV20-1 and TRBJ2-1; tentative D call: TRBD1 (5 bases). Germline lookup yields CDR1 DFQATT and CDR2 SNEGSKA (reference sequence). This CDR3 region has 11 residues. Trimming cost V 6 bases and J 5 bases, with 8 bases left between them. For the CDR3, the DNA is TGCAGTGCGCGACAGAACAATGAGCAGTTCTTC. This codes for CSARQNNEQFF.

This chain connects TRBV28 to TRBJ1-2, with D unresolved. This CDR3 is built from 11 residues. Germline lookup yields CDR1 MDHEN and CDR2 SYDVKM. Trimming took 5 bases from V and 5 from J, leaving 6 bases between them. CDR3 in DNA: TGTGCCAGCAGTACCCAATATGGCTACACCTTC. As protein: CASSTQYGYTF.

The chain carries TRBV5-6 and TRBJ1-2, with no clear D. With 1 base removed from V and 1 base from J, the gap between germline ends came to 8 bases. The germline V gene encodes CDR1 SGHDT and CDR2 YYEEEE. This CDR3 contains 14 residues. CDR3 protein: CASSLYSLNYGYTF. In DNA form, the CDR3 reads TGTGCCAGCAGCTTGTACAGCCTTAACTATGGCTACACCTTC.

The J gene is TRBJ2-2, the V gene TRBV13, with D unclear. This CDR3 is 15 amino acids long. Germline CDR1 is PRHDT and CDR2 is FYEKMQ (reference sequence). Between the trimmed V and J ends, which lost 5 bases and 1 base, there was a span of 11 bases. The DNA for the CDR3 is TGTGCCAGCAGCCCCAGTCAGAGGAACACCGGGGAGCTGTTTTTT. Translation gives CASSPSQRNTGELFF.